The following is a TCR beta chain sequence with its context. The data were taken from a study of breast tumors, draining lymph nodes, adjacent tissues. Looked up from germline, CDR1 is DFQATT and CDR2 is SNEGSKA (reference sequence). V shed 2 bases and J shed 5 bases, with 11 bases lying between them. This CDR3 contains 13 residues. TCRdb ran MiXCR on the multiplex PCR reads and lists one entry per CDR3 protein. The sample has fewer than 200,000 distinct CDR3 sequences, around 33% seen once. Samples came from axillary lymph nodes draining the breast cancer. Source material: axillary lymph node tissue. This receptor was taken from a female donor with breast cancer. Some clones in this sample may be carry-over from other donors' samples. The V call is TRBV20-1, the J call TRBJ2-3, with D perhaps TRBD2 (5 bases). The CDR3 bases are TGCAGTGCTAGAATACTGGGGAGAGATACGCAGTATTTT. This encodes CSARILGRDTQYF.